These 25 T cell receptor beta chains were all obtained from the same sample, sequenced in a study of blood T cell repertoires in COVID-19 (dated by TCRdb to 2019 to 2021). The library relied on the immunoSEQ multiplex PCR assay. The table comes from immuneACCESS by way of TCRdb, which keeps in-frame sequences with V and J called. Part of the clones is missing from these tables; in studies checked, under half for an unresolved V gene and the rest for unknown reasons. For this sample the table gives 150,000 to 200,000 clones, of which roughly 88% were detected only once. The ten top clones hold roughly 9% of the sample. Sequencing was performed on PBMCs or T cells enriched from blood (not recorded which). These receptor sequences come from a woman under 30 who had recovered from COVID-19.

This chain links TRBV28 with TRBJ1-2; 8 positions match TRBD1. Germline-derived CDR1 and CDR2 are MDHEN and SYDVKM. V shed 6 bases and J 1 base; nucleotides not matched to a gene: 4. The CDR3 consists of 14 residues. CDR3 coding DNA: TGTGCCAGCAGCCCCGGACAGGGTAACTATGGCTACACCTTC. It specifies CASSPGQGNYGYTF.

This clone has just a few counts. DNA for the CDR3: TGTGCCAGCAGCTATGAGGCGAGTACTGAAGCTTTCTTT. Translated, it gives CASSYEASTEAFF. The rearrangement joins TRBV7-2 to TRBJ1-1; D is uncertain. V was cut by 4 bases and J by 5 bases, with 11 bases left in between. The germline V gene has CDR1 SGHTA and CDR2 FQGNSA. The CDR3 loop spans 13 amino acids.

The chain combines TRBV19 with TRBJ1-5; a possible D gene is TRBD1 (5 bases). The germline V gene encodes CDR1 LNHDA and CDR2 SQIVND (reference sequence). The CDR3 length is 13 residues. Between the trimmed V and J ends, which lost 7 bases and 7 bases, there was a span of 14 bases. CDR3 protein: CASTTGQFQPQHF. The CDR3 DNA reads TGTGCCAGTACAACAGGACAATTCCAGCCCCAGCATTTT. The full variable domain, its missing parts supplied by reference TRBV19 and TRBJ1-5, is DGGITQSPKYLFRKEGQNVTLSCEQNLNHDAMYWYRQDPGQGLRLIYYSQIVNDFQKGDIAEGYSVSREKKESFPLTVTSAQKNPTAFYLCASTTGQFQPQHFGDGTRLSIL.

The rearrangement uses TRBV29-1 and TRBJ1-2; no clear D. The germline CDR1 and CDR2 sequences are SQVTM and ANQGSEA. Trimming took 7 bases from V and 2 from J, leaving 11 bases between them. CDR3 length: 12 residues. The CDR3 DNA reads as TGCAGCGCCTCGGACTGGAACTATGGCTACACCTTC. Protein: CSASDWNYGYTF.

This clone has a single count. The rearrangement joins TRBV7-9 to TRBJ1-1; the D is unclear. Germline V lookup: CDR1 SEHNR, CDR2 FQNEAQ (reference sequence). Between the trimmed V and J ends, which lost 1 base and 1 base, there was a span of 10 bases. The CDR3 is made up of 15 amino acids. CDR3 sequence reads: CASSLGGRWNTEAFF. CDR3 in DNA: TGTGCCAGCAGCTTAGGAGGTCGGTGGAACACTGAAGCTTTCTTT.

This clone was detected once. This chain uses TRBV27 with TRBJ1-2, with a possible D match to TRBD1 (5 bases). Germline loops: CDR1 MNHEY, CDR2 SMNVEV (reference sequence). This CDR3 comprises 13 residues. Trimming pared 5 bases from V and 6 bases from J, leaving 13 bases between. CDR3 loop: CASSRGTYDGYTF. As DNA, the CDR3 is TGTGCCAGCAGTCGGGGGACTTACGATGGCTACACCTTC.

The V gene is TRBV6-2 or TRBV6-3, the J gene TRBJ1-1; 7 bases line up with TRBD1. The CDR3 sequence is 19 residues long. Trimming cost V 2 bases and J 0 bases; bases outside gene matches: 15. Germline CDR1 is MNHEY and CDR2 is SVGEGT. CDR3 bases: TGTGCCAGCAGTTACGGTTGGACAGGAGGGGAAATATTGAACACTGAAGCTTTCTTT. Protein product: CASSYGWTGGEILNTEAFF.

CDR3 loop: CATYGPGQLNGYTF. Written as DNA, the CDR3 is TGTGCCACCTACGGCCCGGGACAGCTTAATGGCTACACCTTC. The chain combines TRBV18 with TRBJ1-2; 7 bases agree with TRBD1. Germline assignment: CDR1 KGHSH and CDR2 LQKENI. V was pared by 10 bases and J by 6 bases, with 14 bases of the junction left unmatched. CDR3 length equals 14 residues. The full variable domain, rest sourced from reference TRBV18 and TRBJ1-2, is NAGVMQNPRHLVRRRGQEARLRCSPMKGHSHVYWYRQLPEEGLKFMVYLQKENIIDESGMPKERFSAEFPKEGPSILRIQQVVRGDSAAYFCATYGPGQLNGYTFGSGTRLTVV.

Here the CDR3 DNA reads TGTGCCAGCAGAGCTAGCGGGACCAGGGAGCTGTTTTTT. Amino acid sequence: CASRASGTRELFF. This chain uses TRBV6-5 with TRBJ2-2, with 9 bases lining up with TRBD2. The CDR3 extends over 13 amino acids. Germline V gene lookup returns CDR1 MNHEY and CDR2 SVGAGI. The junction had 5 bases not matched to a gene; V was cut back by 6 bases and J by 9 bases.

J is TRBJ1-3 and V is TRBV18; tentative D call: TRBD1 (5 bases). Germline CDR1 reads KGHSH; CDR2 reads LQKENI. Deletions cut 2 bases from V and 2 bases from J, with 13 bases between. The CDR3 consists of 16 residues. The CDR3 region is CASSPKQAVAGNTIYF. In DNA, the CDR3 is TGTGCCAGCTCACCAAAACAGGCTGTGGCTGGAAACACCATATATTTT.

This chain connects TRBV6-5 to TRBJ1-3; D ambiguous. The CDR3 covers 14 residues. V shed 6 bases and J shed 3 bases, with 12 bases lying between them. Germline-derived CDR1 and CDR2 are MNHEY and SVGAGI. The CDR3 region has the DNA TGTGCCAGCAGACTCTCGGGTTTTGGAAACACCATATATTTT. Residues: CASRLSGFGNTIYF.

The chain is built from TRBV30 and TRBJ1-5; 7 bases map to TRBD1. The junction had 4 bases not matched to a gene; V was cut back by 1 base and J by 1 base. Germline CDR1 reads GTSNPN; CDR2 reads SVGIG (reference sequence). CDR3 length: 15 residues. Here the CDR3 reads CAWSAQTGSNQPQHF. CDR3 sequence (DNA): TGTGCCTGGAGTGCGCAGACAGGGAGCAATCAGCCCCAGCATTTT.

The chain joins TRBV6-2 or TRBV6-3 to TRBJ2-1; 10 bases are a match to TRBD1. Germline trimming cut 2 bases from V and 6 bases from J; bases unmatched to any gene: 4. Germline CDR1 MNHEY, CDR2 SVGEGT. CDR3 size: 15 residues. DNA for the CDR3: TGTGCCAGCAGTTACGGGACAGGGGCGGCCAATGAGCAGTTCTTC. Protein product: CASSYGTGAANEQFF.

V gene TRBV7-9 combines with J gene TRBJ2-6; D is possibly TRBD1 (5 bases). Trimming left V 6 bases short and J 0 bases short, with 9 bases between. Germline V gene lookup returns CDR1 SEHNR and CDR2 FQNEAQ (reference sequence). There are 15 residues in the CDR3. The CDR3 nucleotides are TGTGCCAGCAGAGACAGAAACTCTGGGGCCAACGTCCTGACTTTC. Translation: CASRDRNSGANVLTF.

V and J are TRBV19 and TRBJ1-4; 8 bases are a match to TRBD1. The germline V gene encodes CDR1 LNHDA and CDR2 SQIVND (reference sequence). The CDR3 length is 14 residues. The V gene end was trimmed by 3 bases and the J gene end by 7 bases; junction bases not matched to a gene: 4. CDR3 loop: CASSISDRAEKLFF. The CDR3 DNA follows: TGTGCCAGTAGTATTTCGGACAGGGCTGAAAAACTGTTTTTT.

V usage is TRBV28 and J usage is TRBJ2-2; 7 nucleotides agree with TRBD1. Losses at the gene ends were 2 bases for V and 5 bases for J; bases not matched to a gene: 11. The germline V gene encodes CDR1 MDHEN and CDR2 SYDVKM. This CDR3 comprises 17 residues. DNA of the CDR3: TGTGCCAGCAGTTTACCTCCAAGACAGGGCAGGACCGGGGAGCTGTTTTTT. Amino acids: CASSLPPRQGRTGELFF.

Here the CDR3 reads CATSRVWGHQYGYTF. CDR3 DNA: TGTGCCACCAGCAGAGTGTGGGGACACCAATATGGCTACACCTTC. J is TRBJ1-2 and V is TRBV15; D is possibly TRBD1 (6 bases). CDR3 length equals 15 residues. V was pared by 1 base and J by 5 bases, with 14 bases between. Germline-derived CDR1 and CDR2 are LNHNV and YYDKDF (reference sequence).

The gene calls are TRBV19 and TRBJ2-7, with 7 bases fitting TRBD1. The CDR3 totals 12 residues. Germline V lookup: CDR1 LNHDA, CDR2 SQIVND (reference sequence). The V segment lost 6 bases and the J segment 6 bases; nucleotides outside the gene matches: 5. DNA of the CDR3: TGTGCCAGTAGCCCAGACAGGGTCGAGCAGTACTTC. It yields the protein CASSPDRVEQYF.

The rearrangement uses TRBV11-3 and TRBJ2-1, with 10 positions matching TRBD2. V gave up 4 bases and J gave up 0 bases; unmatched junction bases: 0. Germline values: CDR1 SGHNT, CDR2 YENEEA. CDR3 length: 15 residues. The CDR3 sequence is CASSSSGGSYNEQFF. The DNA for the CDR3 is TGTGCCAGCAGCTCTAGCGGGGGCTCCTACAATGAGCAGTTCTTC.

Only a few counts were recorded for this clone. Other DNA sequences in this sample translate to the same CDR3. CDR3 in DNA: TGTGCCAGCAGCCCACAAGAGACCCAGTACTTC. Protein sequence: CASSPQETQYF. The chain links TRBV7-2 to TRBJ2-5, with no clear D. The V end was cut by 5 bases, the J end by 2 bases, with 3 bases between. The CDR3 is 11 amino acids. Germline V gene sequence: CDR1 SGHTA, CDR2 FQGNSA.

The V and J genes are TRBV11-2 and TRBJ2-7; TRBD2 might be the D (6 bases). Trimming removed 0 bases from V and 2 bases from J, with 11 bases in between. Per the germline V gene, CDR1 is SGHAT and CDR2 is FQNNGV. This CDR3 contains 15 residues. CDR3 nucleotide sequence: TGTGCCAGCAGCTTAGATCCGGGGGAGGCCTACGAGCAGTACTTC. This translates into CASSLDPGEAYEQYF.

This rearrangement joins TRBV29-1 to TRBJ2-3; 9 bases are a match to TRBD2. From germline, CDR1 is SQVTM and CDR2 ANQGSEA. The CDR3 runs 13 residues. With 6 bases clipped from V and 8 bases from J, the junction kept 9 bases outside the gene matches. The CDR3 loop is CSVLRGGAGTQYF. CDR3 sequence (DNA): TGCAGCGTACTGCGGGGGGGCGCAGGTACGCAGTATTTT.

This chain links TRBV7-2 with TRBJ1-5; 8 nucleotides line up with TRBD1. The length of the CDR3 is 15 residues. The ends lost 8 bases at V and 6 bases at J; junction bases unmatched: 12. In germline, CDR1 is SGHTA, CDR2 FQGNSA. The CDR3 sequence: CASSSQGAQGQPQHF. The CDR3 DNA reads TGTGCCAGCTCTAGTCAGGGGGCGCAGGGTCAGCCCCAGCATTTT.

A word on this clone: Distinct nucleotide sequences in the sample also encode this CDR3. The chain joins TRBV6-5 to TRBJ1-1; D not certain. Trimming took 6 bases from V and 0 from J, leaving 8 bases between them. The CDR3 has 13 residues. Germline CDR1 reads MNHEY; CDR2 reads SVGAGI. In nucleotides, the CDR3 is TGTGCCAGCAGGGTGACTGTGAACACTGAAGCTTTCTTT. It encodes CASRVTVNTEAFF.

This chain connects TRBV12-3 or TRBV12-4 to TRBJ1-4, with 10 positions matching TRBD1. CDR3 size: 13 residues. V gave up 6 bases and J gave up 5 bases; unmatched junction bases: 0. The CDR3 is CASRDRGNEKLFF. The CDR3 nucleotides are TGTGCCAGCAGGGACAGGGGGAATGAAAAACTGTTTTTT.